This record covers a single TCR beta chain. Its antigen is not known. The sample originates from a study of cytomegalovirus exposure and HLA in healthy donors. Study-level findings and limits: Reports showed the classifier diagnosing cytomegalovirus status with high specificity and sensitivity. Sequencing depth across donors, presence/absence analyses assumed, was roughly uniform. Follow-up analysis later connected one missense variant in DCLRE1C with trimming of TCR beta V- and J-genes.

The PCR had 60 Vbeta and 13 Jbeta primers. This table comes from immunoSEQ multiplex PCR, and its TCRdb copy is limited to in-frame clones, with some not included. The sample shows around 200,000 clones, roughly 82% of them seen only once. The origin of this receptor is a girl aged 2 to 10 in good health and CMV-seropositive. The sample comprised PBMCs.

The CDR3 nucleotides are TGTGCCACCTCTAGCGTCTTCTTCTCCTACAATGAGCAGTTCTTC. Its translation is CATSSVFFSYNEQFF. This rearrangement joins TRBV27 to TRBJ2-1, with D maybe TRBD2 (6 bases). The CDR3 has 15 residues. CDR1 and CDR2 (germline): MNHEY, SMNVEV (reference sequence). V dropped 10 bases and J dropped 0 bases, with 16 bases sitting between them.